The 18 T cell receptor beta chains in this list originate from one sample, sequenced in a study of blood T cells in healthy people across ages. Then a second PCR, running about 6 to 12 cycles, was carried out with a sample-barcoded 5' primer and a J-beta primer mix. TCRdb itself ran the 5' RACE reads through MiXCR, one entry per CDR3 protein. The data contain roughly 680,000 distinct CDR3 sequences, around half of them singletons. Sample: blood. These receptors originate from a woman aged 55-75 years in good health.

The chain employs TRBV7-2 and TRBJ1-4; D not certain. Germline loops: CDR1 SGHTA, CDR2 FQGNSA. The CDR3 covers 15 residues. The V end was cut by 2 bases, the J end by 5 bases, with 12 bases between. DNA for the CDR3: TGTGCCAGCAGCTTAAGGCGAAGGGCGAATGAAAAACTGTTTTTT. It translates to CASSLRRRANEKLFF.

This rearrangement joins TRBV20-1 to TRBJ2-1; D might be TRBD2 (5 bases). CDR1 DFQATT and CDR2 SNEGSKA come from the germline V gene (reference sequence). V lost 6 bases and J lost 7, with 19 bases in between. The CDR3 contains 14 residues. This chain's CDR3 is CSAVGSLARNEQFF. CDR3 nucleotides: TGCAGTGCCGTGGGGAGCCTAGCAAGAAATGAGCAGTTCTTC.

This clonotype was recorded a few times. Here the CDR3 DNA reads TGCGCCAGCAGCTACGCAGGGAGCTCTGGGGCCAACGTCCTGACTTTC. Its translation is CASSYAGSSGANVLTF. V is TRBV5-1 and J is TRBJ2-6, with D tentatively TRBD1 or TRBD2 (5 bases each). This CDR3 spans 16 amino acids. Trimming removed 3 bases at V and 0 bases at J, with 10 bases between. Germline V gives CDR1 SGHRS, CDR2 YFSETQ.

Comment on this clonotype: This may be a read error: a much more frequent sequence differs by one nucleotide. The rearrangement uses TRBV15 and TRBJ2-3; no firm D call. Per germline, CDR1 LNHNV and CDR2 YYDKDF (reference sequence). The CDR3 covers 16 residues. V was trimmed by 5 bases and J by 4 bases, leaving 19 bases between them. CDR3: CATSSRGRGRADTQYF. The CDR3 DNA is TGTGCCACCAGCTCGCGAGGACGAGGTCGGGCAGATACGCAGTATTTT.

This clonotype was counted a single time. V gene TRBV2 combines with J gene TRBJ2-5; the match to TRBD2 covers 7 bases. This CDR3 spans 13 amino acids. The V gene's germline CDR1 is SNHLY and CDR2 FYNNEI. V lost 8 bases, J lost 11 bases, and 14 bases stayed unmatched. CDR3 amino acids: CASQRLAVGEQYF. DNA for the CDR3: TGTGCCAGCCAAAGACTAGCAGTCGGTGAGCAGTACTTC.

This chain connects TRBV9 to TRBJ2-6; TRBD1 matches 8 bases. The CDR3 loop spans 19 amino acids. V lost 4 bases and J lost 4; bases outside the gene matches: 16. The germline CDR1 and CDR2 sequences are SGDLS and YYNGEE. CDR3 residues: CASSPPRLQGVGGANVLTF. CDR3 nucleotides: TGTGCCAGCAGCCCTCCTCGGTTACAGGGGGTGGGAGGGGCCAACGTCCTGACTTTC. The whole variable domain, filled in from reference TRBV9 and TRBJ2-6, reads DSGVTQTPKHLITATGQRVTLRCSPRSGDLSVYWYQQSLDQGLQFLIQYYNGEERAKGNILERFSAQQFPDLHSELNLSSLELGDSALYFCASSPPRLQGVGGANVLTFGAGSRLTVL.

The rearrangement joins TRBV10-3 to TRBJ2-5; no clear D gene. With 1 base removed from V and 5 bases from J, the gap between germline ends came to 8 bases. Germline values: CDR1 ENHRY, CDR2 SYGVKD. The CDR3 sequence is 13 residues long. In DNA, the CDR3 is TGTGCCATCAGTGAGTGGAGACTTGAGACCCAGTACTTC. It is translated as CAISEWRLETQYF.

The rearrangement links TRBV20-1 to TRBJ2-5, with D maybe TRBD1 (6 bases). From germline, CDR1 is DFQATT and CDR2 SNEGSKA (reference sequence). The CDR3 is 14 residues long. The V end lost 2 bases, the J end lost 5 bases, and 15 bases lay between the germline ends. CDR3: CSARKQGWGETQYF. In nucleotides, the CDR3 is TGCAGTGCTAGAAAACAGGGTTGGGGGGAGACCCAGTACTTC.

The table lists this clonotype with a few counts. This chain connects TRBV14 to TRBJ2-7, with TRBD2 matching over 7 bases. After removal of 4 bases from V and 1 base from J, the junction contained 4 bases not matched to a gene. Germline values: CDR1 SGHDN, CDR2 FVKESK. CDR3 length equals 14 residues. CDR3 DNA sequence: TGTGCCAGCAGCCTAACTAGCGAGTCCTACGAGCAGTACTTC. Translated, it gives CASSLTSESYEQYF.

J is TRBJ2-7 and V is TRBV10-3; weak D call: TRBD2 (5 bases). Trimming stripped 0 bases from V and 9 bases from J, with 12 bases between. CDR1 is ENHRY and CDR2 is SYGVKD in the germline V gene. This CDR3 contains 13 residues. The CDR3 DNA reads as TGTGCCATCAGTGAGTCTGCTAGCCCGGGGCAGTACTTC. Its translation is CAISESASPGQYF.

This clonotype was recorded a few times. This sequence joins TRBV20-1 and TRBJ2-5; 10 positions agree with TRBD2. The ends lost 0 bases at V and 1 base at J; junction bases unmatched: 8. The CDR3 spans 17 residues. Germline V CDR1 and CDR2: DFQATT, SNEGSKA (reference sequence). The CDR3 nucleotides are TGCAGTGCTAGAGATCTCGTTAGCGGGAGGTTCCAAGAGACCCAGTACTTC. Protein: CSARDLVSGRFQETQYF.

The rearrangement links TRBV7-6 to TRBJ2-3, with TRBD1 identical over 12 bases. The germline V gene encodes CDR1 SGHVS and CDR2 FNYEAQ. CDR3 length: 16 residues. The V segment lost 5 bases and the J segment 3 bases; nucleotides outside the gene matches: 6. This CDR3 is CASSPQGQGATDTQYF. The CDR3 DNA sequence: TGTGCCAGCAGCCCCCAGGGACAGGGGGCAACAGATACGCAGTATTTT. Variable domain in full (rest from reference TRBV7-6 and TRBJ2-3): GAGVSQSPRYKVTKRGQDVALRCDPISGHVSLYWYRQALGQGPEFLTYFNYEAQQDKSGLPNDRFSAERPEGSISTLTIQRTEQRDSAMYRCASSPQGQGATDTQYFGPGTRLTVL.

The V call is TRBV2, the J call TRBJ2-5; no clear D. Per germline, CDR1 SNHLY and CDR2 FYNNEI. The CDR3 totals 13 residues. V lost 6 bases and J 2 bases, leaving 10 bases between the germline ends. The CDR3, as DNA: TGTGCCAGCAGACCTTCCCTTCAAGAGACCCAGTACTTC. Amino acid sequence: CASRPSLQETQYF.

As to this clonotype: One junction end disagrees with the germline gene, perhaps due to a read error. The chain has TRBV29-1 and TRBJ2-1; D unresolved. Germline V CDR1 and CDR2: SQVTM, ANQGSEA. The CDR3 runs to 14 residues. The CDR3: CSVALLGFSGERFF. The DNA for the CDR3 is TGCAGCGTTGCCTTATTGGGATTTAGTGGTGAGCGGTTCTTC.

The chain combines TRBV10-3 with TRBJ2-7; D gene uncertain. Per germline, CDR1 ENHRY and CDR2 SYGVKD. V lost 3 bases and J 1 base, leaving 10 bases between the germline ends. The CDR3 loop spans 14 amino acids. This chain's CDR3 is CAISDIRISYEQYF. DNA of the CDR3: TGTGCCATCAGTGACATTAGAATATCCTACGAGCAGTACTTC.

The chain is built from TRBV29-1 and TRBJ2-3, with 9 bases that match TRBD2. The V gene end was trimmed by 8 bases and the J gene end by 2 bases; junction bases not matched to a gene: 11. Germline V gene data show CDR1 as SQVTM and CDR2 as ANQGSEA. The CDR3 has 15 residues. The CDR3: CSYLESSGNTDTQYF. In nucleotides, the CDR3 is TGCAGCTATCTGGAATCTAGCGGGAACACAGATACGCAGTATTTT.

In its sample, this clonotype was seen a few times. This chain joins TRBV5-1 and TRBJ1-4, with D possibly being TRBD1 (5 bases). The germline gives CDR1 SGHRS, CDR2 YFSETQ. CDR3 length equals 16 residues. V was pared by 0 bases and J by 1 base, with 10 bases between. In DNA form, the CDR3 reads TGCGCCAGCAGCTTGGACCCCCAGGGAACTAATGAAAAACTGTTTTTT. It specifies CASSLDPQGTNEKLFF.

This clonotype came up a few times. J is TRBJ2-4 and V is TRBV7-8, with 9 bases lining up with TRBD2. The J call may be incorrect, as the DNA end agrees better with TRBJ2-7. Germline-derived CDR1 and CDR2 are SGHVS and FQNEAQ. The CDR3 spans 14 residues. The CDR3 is CASSLVAGDYEQYF. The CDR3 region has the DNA TGTGCCAGCAGCTTAGTAGCGGGAGACTACGAGCAGTACTTC.